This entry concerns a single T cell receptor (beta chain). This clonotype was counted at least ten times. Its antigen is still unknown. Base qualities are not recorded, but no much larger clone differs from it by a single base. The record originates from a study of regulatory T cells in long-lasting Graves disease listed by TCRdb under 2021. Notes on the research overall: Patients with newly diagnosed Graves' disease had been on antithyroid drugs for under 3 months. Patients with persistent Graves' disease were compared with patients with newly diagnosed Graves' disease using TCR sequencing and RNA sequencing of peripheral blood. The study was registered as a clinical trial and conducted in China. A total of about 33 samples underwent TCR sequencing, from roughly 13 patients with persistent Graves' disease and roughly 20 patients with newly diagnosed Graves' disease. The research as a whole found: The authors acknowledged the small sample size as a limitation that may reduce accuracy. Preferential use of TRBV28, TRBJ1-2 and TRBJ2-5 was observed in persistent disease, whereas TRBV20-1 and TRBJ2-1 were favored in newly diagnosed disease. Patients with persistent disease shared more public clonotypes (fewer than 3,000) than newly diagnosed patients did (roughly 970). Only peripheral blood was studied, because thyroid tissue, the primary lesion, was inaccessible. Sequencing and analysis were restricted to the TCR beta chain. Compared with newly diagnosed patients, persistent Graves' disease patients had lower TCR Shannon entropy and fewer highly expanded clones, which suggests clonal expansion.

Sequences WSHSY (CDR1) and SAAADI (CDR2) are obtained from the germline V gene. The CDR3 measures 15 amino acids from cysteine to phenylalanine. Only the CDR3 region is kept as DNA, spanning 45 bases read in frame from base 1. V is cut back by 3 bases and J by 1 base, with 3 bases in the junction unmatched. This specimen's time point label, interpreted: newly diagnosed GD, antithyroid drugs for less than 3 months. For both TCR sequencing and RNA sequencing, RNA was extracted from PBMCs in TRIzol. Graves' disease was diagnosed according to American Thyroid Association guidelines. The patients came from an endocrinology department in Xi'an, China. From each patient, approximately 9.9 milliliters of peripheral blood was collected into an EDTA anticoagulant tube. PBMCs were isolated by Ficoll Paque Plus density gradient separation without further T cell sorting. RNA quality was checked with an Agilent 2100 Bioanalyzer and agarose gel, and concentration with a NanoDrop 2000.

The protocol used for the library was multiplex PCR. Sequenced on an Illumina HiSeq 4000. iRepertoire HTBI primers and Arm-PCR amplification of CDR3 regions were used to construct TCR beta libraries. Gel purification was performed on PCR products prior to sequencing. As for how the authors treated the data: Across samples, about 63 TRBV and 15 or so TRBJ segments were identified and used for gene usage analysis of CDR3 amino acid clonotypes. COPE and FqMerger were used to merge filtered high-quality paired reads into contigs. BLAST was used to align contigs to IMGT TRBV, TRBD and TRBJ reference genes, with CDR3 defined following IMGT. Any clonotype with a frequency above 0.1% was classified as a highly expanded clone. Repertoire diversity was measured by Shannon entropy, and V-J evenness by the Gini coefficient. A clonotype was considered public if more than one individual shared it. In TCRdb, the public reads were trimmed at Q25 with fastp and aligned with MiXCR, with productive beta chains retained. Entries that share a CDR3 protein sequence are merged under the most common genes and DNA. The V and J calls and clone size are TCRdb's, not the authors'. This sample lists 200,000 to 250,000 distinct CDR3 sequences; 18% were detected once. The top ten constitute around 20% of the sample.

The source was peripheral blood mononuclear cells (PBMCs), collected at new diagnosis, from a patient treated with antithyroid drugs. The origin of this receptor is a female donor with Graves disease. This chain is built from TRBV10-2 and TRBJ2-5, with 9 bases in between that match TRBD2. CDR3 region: CASSDGLASQETQYF. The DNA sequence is TGCGCCAGCAGTGACGGACTAGCGTCCCAAGAGACCCAGTACTTC.